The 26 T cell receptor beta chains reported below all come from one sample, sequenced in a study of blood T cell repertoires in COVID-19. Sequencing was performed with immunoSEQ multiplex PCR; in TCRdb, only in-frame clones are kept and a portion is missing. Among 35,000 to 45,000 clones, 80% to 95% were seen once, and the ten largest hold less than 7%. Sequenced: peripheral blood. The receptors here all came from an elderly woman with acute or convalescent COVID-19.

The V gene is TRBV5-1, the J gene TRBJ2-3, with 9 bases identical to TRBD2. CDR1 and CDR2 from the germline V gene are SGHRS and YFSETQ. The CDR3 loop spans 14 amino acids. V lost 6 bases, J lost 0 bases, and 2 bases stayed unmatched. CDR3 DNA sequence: TGCGCCAGCACTCTAGCGGGGAGCACAGATACGCAGTATTTT. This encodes CASTLAGSTDTQYF. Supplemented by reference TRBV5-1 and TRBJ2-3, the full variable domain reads KAGVTQTPRYLIKTRGQQVTLSCSPISGHRSVSWYQQTPGQGLQFLFEYFSETQRNKGNFPGRFSGRQFSNSRSEMNVSTLELGDSALYLCASTLAGSTDTQYFGPGTRLTVL.

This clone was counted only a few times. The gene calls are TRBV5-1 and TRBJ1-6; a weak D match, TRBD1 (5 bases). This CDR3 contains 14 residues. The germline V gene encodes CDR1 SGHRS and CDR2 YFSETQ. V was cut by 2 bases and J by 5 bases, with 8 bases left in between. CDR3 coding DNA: TGCGCCAGCAGCTTTGGGGCGGATAATTCACCCCTCCACTTT. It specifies CASSFGADNSPLHF.

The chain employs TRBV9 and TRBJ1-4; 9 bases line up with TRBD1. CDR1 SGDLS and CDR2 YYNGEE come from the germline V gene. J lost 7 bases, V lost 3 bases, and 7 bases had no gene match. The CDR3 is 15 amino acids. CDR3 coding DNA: TGTGCCAGCAGCGCCTGGACAGGGGAGGGTGAAAAACTGTTTTTT. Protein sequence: CASSAWTGEGEKLFF.

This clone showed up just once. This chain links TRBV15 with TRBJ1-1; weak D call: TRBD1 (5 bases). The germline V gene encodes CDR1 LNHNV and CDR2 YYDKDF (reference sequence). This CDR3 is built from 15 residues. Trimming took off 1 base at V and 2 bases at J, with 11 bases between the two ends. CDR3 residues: CATSRGGEGNTEAFF. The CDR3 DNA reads TGTGCCACCAGCAGAGGAGGGGAGGGAAACACTGAAGCTTTCTTT.

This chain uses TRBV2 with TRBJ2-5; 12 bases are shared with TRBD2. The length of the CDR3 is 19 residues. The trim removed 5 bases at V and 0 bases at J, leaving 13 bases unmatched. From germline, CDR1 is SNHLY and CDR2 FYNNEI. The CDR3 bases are TGTGCCAGCAGTTCTAGCGGGGGGGCGGTGGGGTTGTACCAAGAGACCCAGTACTTC. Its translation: CASSSSGGAVGLYQETQYF. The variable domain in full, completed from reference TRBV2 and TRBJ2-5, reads EPEVTQTPSHQVTQMGQEVILRCVPISNHLYFYWYRQILGQKVEFLVSFYNNEISEKSEIFDDQFSVERPDGSNFTLKIRSTKLEDSAMYFCASSSSGGAVGLYQETQYFGPGTRLLVL.

CDR3 protein: CASSLQGSQPQHF. The DNA for the CDR3 is TGTGCCAGCAGCCTACAGGGGAGTCAGCCCCAGCATTTT. This rearrangement joins TRBV6-5 to TRBJ1-5, with 7 nucleotides matching TRBD1. The germline gives CDR1 MNHEY, CDR2 SVGAGI. J lost 6 bases, V lost 6 bases, and 5 bases had no gene match. This CDR3 is built from 13 residues.

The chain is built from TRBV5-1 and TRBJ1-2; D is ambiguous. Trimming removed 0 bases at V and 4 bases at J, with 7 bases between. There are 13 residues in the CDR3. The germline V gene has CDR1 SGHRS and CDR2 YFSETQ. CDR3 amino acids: CASSLGSLYGYTF. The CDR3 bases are TGCGCCAGCAGCTTGGGGAGTCTCTATGGCTACACCTTC.

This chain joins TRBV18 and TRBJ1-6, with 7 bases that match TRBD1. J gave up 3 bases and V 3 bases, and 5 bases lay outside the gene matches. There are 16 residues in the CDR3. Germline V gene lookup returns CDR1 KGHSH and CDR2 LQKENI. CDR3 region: CASSPETGIYNSPLHF. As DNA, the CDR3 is TGTGCCAGCTCACCTGAGACAGGGATCTATAATTCACCCCTCCACTTT.

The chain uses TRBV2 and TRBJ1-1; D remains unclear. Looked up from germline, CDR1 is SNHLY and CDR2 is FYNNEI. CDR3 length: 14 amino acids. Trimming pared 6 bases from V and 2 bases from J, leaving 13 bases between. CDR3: CASSVRPGNTEAFF. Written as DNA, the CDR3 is TGTGCCAGCAGCGTTAGGCCGGGTAACACTGAAGCTTTCTTT.

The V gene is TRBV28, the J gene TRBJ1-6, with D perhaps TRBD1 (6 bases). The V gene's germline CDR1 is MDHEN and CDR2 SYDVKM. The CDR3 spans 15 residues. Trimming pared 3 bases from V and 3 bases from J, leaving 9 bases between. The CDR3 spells CASSFPGVYNSPLHF. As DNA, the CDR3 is TGTGCCAGCAGTTTTCCAGGGGTCTATAATTCACCCCTCCACTTT.

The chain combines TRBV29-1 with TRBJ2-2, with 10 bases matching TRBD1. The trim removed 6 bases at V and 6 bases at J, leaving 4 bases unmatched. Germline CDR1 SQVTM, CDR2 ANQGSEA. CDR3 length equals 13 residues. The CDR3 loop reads CSVGTGVAGELFF. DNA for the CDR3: TGCAGCGTCGGGACAGGGGTGGCCGGGGAGCTGTTTTTT.

The CDR3 bases are TGTGCCAGTAGTCGCCGGGACACCCATCAGCCCCAGCATTTT. Protein sequence: CASSRRDTHQPQHF. V usage is TRBV19 and J usage is TRBJ1-5, with D possibly matching TRBD1 (6 bases). Per germline, CDR1 LNHDA and CDR2 SQIVND (reference sequence). The CDR3 extends over 14 amino acids. V was shortened by 5 bases and J by 5 bases, with 13 bases between the two germline ends.

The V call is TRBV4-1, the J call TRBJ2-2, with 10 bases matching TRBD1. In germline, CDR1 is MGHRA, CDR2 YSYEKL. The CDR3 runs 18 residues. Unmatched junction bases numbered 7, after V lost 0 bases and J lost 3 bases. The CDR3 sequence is CASSQEPSGTGDTGELFF. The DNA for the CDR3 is TGCGCCAGCAGCCAAGAACCCTCGGGGACAGGGGACACCGGGGAGCTGTTTTTT.

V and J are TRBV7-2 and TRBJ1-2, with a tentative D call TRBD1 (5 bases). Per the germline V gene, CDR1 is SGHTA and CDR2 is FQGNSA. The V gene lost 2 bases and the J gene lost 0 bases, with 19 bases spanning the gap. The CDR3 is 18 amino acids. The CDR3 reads CASSLYTGTPSSNYGYTF. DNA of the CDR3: TGTGCCAGCAGCTTATATACCGGGACTCCCTCATCTAACTATGGCTACACCTTC.

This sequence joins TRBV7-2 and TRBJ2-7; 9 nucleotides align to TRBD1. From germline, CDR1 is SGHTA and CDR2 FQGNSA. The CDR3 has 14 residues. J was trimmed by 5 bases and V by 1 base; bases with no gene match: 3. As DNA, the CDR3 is TGTGCCAGCAGCTTAGACAGGGGGCGCAACGAGCAGTACTTC. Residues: CASSLDRGRNEQYF.

CDR3 nucleotide sequence: TGTGCCAGCAGCGACCGGACTGCTGAAGCTTTCTTT. This codes for CASSDRTAEAFF. V is TRBV7-9 and J is TRBJ1-1, with D hard to call. The ends were cut back, 5 bases at V and 6 bases at J, with 10 bases in the middle. There are 12 residues in the CDR3. Per germline, CDR1 SEHNR and CDR2 FQNEAQ (reference sequence).

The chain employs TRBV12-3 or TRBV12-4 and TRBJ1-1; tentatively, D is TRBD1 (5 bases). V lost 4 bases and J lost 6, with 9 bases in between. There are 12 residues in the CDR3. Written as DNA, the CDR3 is TGTGCCAGCAGTTCAGGGAATGCTGAAGCTTTCTTT. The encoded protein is CASSSGNAEAFF.

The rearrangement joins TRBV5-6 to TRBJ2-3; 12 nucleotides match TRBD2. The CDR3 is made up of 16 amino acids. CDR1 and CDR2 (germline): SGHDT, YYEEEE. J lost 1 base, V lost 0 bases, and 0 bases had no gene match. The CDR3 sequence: CASSLGTSGGTDTQYF. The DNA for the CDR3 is TGTGCCAGCAGCTTGGGGACTAGCGGGGGCACAGATACGCAGTATTTT.

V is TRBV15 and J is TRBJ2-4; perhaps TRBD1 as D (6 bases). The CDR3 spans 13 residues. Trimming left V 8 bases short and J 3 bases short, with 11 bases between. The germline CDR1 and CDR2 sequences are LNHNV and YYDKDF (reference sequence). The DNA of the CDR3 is TGTGCCACCGGTGACAGGAGCAAAAACATTCAGTACTTC. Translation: CATGDRSKNIQYF.

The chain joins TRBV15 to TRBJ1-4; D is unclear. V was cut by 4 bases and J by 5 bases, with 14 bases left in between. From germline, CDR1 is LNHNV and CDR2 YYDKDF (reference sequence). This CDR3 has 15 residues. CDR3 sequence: CATSMGGMGNEKLFF. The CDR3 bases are TGTGCCACCAGCATGGGAGGGATGGGGAATGAAAAACTGTTTTTT.

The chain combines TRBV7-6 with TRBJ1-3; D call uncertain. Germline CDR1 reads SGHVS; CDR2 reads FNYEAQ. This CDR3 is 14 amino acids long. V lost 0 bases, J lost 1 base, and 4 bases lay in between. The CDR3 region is CASSLAGSGNTIYF. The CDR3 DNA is TGTGCCAGCAGCTTAGCCGGGTCTGGAAACACCATATATTTT.

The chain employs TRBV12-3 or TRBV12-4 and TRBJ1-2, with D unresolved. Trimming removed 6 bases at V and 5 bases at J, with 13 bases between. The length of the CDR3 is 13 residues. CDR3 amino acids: CASRARQLYGYTF. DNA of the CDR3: TGTGCCAGCAGGGCCCGCCAATTATATGGCTACACCTTC.

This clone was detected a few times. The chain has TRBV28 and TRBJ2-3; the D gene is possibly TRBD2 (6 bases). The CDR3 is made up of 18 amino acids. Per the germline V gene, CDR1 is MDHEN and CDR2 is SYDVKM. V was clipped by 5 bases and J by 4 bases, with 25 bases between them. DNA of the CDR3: TGTGCCAGCAGTCCGATCAATCTCTTCGGGGGAGCACCAGATACGCAGTATTTT. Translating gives CASSPINLFGGAPDTQYF.

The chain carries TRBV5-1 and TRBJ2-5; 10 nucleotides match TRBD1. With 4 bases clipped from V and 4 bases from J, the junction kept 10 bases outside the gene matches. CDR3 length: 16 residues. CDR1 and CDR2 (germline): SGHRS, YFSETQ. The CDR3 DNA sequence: TGCGCCAGCAGCCCGGGGGGGACAGGGGCGTTAGAGACCCAGTACTTC. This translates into CASSPGGTGALETQYF.

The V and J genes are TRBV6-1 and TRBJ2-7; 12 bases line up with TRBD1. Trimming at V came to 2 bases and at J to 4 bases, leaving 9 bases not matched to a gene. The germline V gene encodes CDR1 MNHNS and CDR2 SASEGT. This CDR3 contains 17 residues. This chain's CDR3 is CASSEKPAGQGAYEQYF. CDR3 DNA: TGTGCCAGCAGTGAAAAACCGGCGGGACAGGGGGCTTACGAGCAGTACTTC.

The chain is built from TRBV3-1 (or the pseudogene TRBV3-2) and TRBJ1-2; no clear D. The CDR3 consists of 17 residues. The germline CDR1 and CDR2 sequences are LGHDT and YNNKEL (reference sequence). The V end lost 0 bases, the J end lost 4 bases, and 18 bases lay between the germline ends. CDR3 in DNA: TGTGCCAGCAGCCAAGATTTGCCGGGGATGGTGGGCTATGGCTACACCTTC. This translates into CASSQDLPGMVGYGYTF.